Following are 9 T cell receptor beta chains from one sample sequenced in a study of blood T cell repertoires in COVID-19. The protocol was immunoSEQ multiplex PCR, while the TCRdb copy is restricted to in-frame clones and leaves out a portion. The table shows hundreds of thousands of clones, with less than 90% occurring only once. The sequencing sample was made of peripheral blood. The receptors derive from a woman in her 70s with COVID-19, enrolled during active disease.

This clone was recorded a few times. V is TRBV6-5 and J is TRBJ1-5; TRBD1 might be the D (5 bases). Per germline, CDR1 MNHEY and CDR2 SVGAGI. The CDR3 contains 14 residues. Trimming removed 6 bases from V and 7 bases from J, with 16 bases in between. CDR3 nucleotides: TGTGCCAGCAGAGGGACGGGAGGTGGGCAGCCCCAGCATTTT. Encoded protein: CASRGTGGGQPQHF.

This chain joins TRBV5-6 and TRBJ2-3; a possible D gene is TRBD2 (7 bases). Germline lookup yields CDR1 SGHDT and CDR2 YYEEEE. The CDR3 is 15 amino acids. V lost 6 bases and J 3 bases, leaving 17 bases between the germline ends. DNA for the CDR3: TGTGCCAGCACCTTCGGGGGGCCCGCTACAGATACGCAGTATTTT. It yields the protein CASTFGGPATDTQYF.

The chain recombines TRBV2 with TRBJ2-3; perhaps TRBD1 as D (6 bases). Trimming removed 8 bases from V and 3 bases from J, with 9 bases in between. The V gene's germline CDR1 is SNHLY and CDR2 FYNNEI. The CDR3 extends over 12 amino acids. CDR3 bases: TGTGCCAGCGGGGGCCGTACAGATACGCAGTATTTT. Translating it yields CASGGRTDTQYF.

The chain employs TRBV12-3 or TRBV12-4 and TRBJ1-2; D gene unclear. The CDR3 totals 13 residues. Trimming stripped 6 bases from V and 4 bases from J, with 12 bases between. CDR3 in DNA: TGTGCCAGCAGCCTCCTAGATTCCTATGGCTACACCTTC. Translated: CASSLLDSYGYTF.

This rearrangement joins TRBV3-1 (or the pseudogene TRBV3-2) to TRBJ2-7; D is perhaps TRBD2 (6 bases). The V gene lost 1 base and the J gene lost 6 bases, with 13 bases spanning the gap. The CDR3 runs 14 residues. Germline V gene sequence: CDR1 LGHDT, CDR2 YNNKEL (reference sequence). The CDR3 loop is CASSQGPGGSEQYF. The CDR3 nucleotides read TGTGCCAGCAGCCAAGGGCCTGGGGGGAGCGAGCAGTACTTC.

The CDR3 sequence is CASSPDTGKGKLFF. CDR3 DNA: TGCGCCAGCAGCCCAGATACAGGGAAAGGAAAACTGTTTTTT. This chain uses TRBV5-1 with TRBJ1-4; a possible D gene is TRBD1 (6 bases). Trimming shortened V by 4 bases and J by 10 bases, and 17 bases separated the two germline ends. From germline, CDR1 is SGHRS and CDR2 YFSETQ. This CDR3 is built from 14 residues.

This rearrangement joins TRBV9 to TRBJ2-1; a weak D match, TRBD1 (6 bases). The germline V gene encodes CDR1 SGDLS and CDR2 YYNGEE. Trimming pared 4 bases from V and 7 bases from J, leaving 21 bases between. The CDR3 contains 16 residues. The DNA of the CDR3 is TGTGCCAGCAGCCCCCTCGGGGACACTGGTTTTAATGAGCAGTTCTTC. Amino acids: CASSPLGDTGFNEQFF.

The chain couples TRBV9 to TRBJ1-1, with D unresolved. Trimming shortened V by 0 bases and J by 4 bases, and 4 bases separated the two germline ends. The CDR3 is made up of 12 amino acids. Germline-derived CDR1 and CDR2 are SGDLS and YYNGEE. The CDR3 loop reads CASSVVGTEAFF. The CDR3 DNA is TGTGCCAGCAGCGTAGTCGGCACTGAAGCTTTCTTT.

The gene calls are TRBV12-3 or TRBV12-4 and TRBJ2-1, with unresolved D. CDR3 size: 12 residues. Trimming left V 4 bases short and J 2 bases short, with 3 bases between. CDR3 sequence reads: CASSYTYNEQFF. DNA of the CDR3: TGTGCCAGCAGTTACACCTACAATGAGCAGTTCTTC.